A single sample gave rise to the 14 T cell receptor beta chains below, sequenced in a study of radiation and T cells in renal cell carcinoma. Using immunoSEQ multiplex PCR, the repertoire was profiled, and TCRdb retains in-frame clones only, with some absent. This table holds just under 150,000 clones, approximately 86% found once. Indicated time point: blood 4 weeks post-SBRT, at nephrectomy. Treatment indicated: 15 Gy SBRT to primary tumor, nephrectomy 4 weeks later. The sample here was blood, taken from a patient whose treatment included radiotherapy and nephrectomy. The receptors were sampled from a woman aged 45-60 years with renal cell carcinoma.

The chain links TRBV7-8 to TRBJ2-7; the D gene could be TRBD1 or TRBD2 (6 bases each). The CDR3 sequence is 14 residues long. V lost 7 bases and J 0 bases, leaving 13 bases between the germline ends. In germline, CDR1 is SGHVS, CDR2 FQNEAQ. DNA of the CDR3: TGTGCCAGCACCCCGGGGGCCTCCTCCTACGAGCAGTACTTC. It encodes CASTPGASSYEQYF.

V is TRBV29-1 and J is TRBJ1-2, with a tentative D call TRBD1 (6 bases). This CDR3 contains 14 residues. Trimming took off 7 bases at V and 3 bases at J, with 18 bases between the two ends. Germline V gene sequence: CDR1 SQVTM, CDR2 ANQGSEA. CDR3: CSAPDSAKDYGYTF. CDR3 nucleotides: TGCAGCGCCCCGGACAGTGCCAAAGACTATGGCTACACCTTC.

The rearrangement joins TRBV6-5 to TRBJ1-2; perhaps TRBD1 as D (6 bases). The V gene lost 0 bases and the J gene lost 10 bases, with 15 bases spanning the gap. The CDR3 consists of 14 residues. Germline CDR1 reads MNHEY; CDR2 reads SVGAGI. CDR3 amino acids: CASSYSPGQNNYTF. In DNA form, the CDR3 reads TGTGCCAGCAGTTACTCCCCCGGACAGAATAACTACACCTTC.

J is TRBJ2-3 and V is TRBV4-3; 10 bases map to TRBD1. With V trimmed by 0 bases and J by 1 base, 1 base remained unmatched. The CDR3 length is 16 residues. Germline CDR1 is LGHNA and CDR2 is YSLEER. CDR3 bases: TGCGCCAGCAGCCAAGAGACAGGGGGCCGCACAGATACGCAGTATTTT. Translation: CASSQETGGRTDTQYF.

This rearrangement joins TRBV2 to TRBJ1-3; TRBD1 matches at 9 bases. This CDR3 has 15 residues. Looked up from germline, CDR1 is SNHLY and CDR2 is FYNNEI. Trimming took 5 bases from V and 0 from J; bases not matched to a gene: 2. The CDR3 nucleotides are TGTGCCAGCAGTTTGGACAGGGGCTCTGGAAACACCATATATTTT. Its translation: CASSLDRGSGNTIYF.

The V gene is TRBV28, the J gene TRBJ2-5, with TRBD1 matching 8 bases. Near its end, the DNA agrees better with TRBJ2-7, so the J call may be wrong. Germline CDR1 and CDR2: MDHEN and SYDVKM. This CDR3 has 14 amino acids. This CDR3 is CASSNPSDRDEQYF. CDR3 sequence (DNA): TGTGCCAGCAGTAATCCGTCGGACAGGGACGAGCAGTACTTC.

The V call is TRBV27, the J call TRBJ2-5; TRBD2 matches 10 bases. With V trimmed by 8 bases and J by 3 bases, 6 bases remained unmatched. CDR3 length: 14 amino acids. Germline lookup yields CDR1 MNHEY and CDR2 SMNVEV (reference sequence). The CDR3 nucleotides read TGTGCCAGCGCTAAGAGCGGGGGGGAAGAGACCCAGTACTTC. It is translated as CASAKSGGEETQYF.

In this sample, this clone turned up once. The chain carries TRBV6-1 and TRBJ1-1; D remains unclear. From germline, CDR1 is MNHNS and CDR2 SASEGT. There are 13 residues in the CDR3. V lost 4 bases and J 0 bases, leaving 6 bases between the germline ends. As DNA, the CDR3 is TGTGCCAGCAGTGGGGATATGAACACTGAAGCTTTCTTT. The encoded protein is CASSGDMNTEAFF.

The chain couples TRBV2 to TRBJ2-2; D uncertain. The CDR3 spans 16 residues. With 3 bases removed from V and 0 bases from J, the gap between germline ends came to 11 bases. Germline CDR1 is SNHLY and CDR2 is FYNNEI. CDR3 in amino acids: CASSEERTANTGELFF. CDR3 sequence (DNA): TGTGCCAGCAGTGAGGAACGGACCGCGAACACCGGGGAGCTGTTTTTT.

The CDR3 loop is CASSLGTGAGYTF. The CDR3 nucleotides read TGTGCCAGCAGCTTAGGGACAGGGGCTGGCTACACCTTC. V usage is TRBV7-8 and J usage is TRBJ1-2; 9 bases align to TRBD1. Germline CDR1 is SGHVS and CDR2 is FQNEAQ. With V trimmed by 1 base and J by 7 bases, 1 base remained unmatched. The CDR3 has 13 residues.

V is TRBV2 and J is TRBJ2-3; 8 positions agree with TRBD1. The germline V gene encodes CDR1 SNHLY and CDR2 FYNNEI. The CDR3 loop spans 17 amino acids. Trimming cost V 10 bases and J 4 bases; bases outside gene matches: 19. The DNA for the CDR3 is TGTGCCATCCCTTCCACCTCCGGGGACAGGTATCCAGATACGCAGTATTTT. Encoded protein: CAIPSTSGDRYPDTQYF.

A single count supports this clone. The chain combines TRBV7-8 with TRBJ2-5; D perhaps matches TRBD2 (6 bases). Germline CDR1 and CDR2: SGHVS and FQNEAQ. V lost 5 bases and J lost 3, with 16 bases in between. The CDR3 runs to 15 residues. This CDR3 is CASSTSRVSEETQYF. In DNA form, the CDR3 reads TGTGCCAGCAGCACTAGCAGGGTGTCTGAAGAGACCCAGTACTTC.

The rearrangement links TRBV12-5 to TRBJ1-2; tentative D call: TRBD1 (6 bases). The CDR3 is 13 residues long. CDR1 is LGHNT and CDR2 is FRNRAP in the germline V gene. The V gene lost 6 bases and the J gene lost 4 bases, with 12 bases spanning the gap. CDR3 protein: CASGPGGAYGYTF. For the CDR3, the DNA is TGTGCTAGTGGCCCCGGGGGGGCCTATGGCTACACCTTC.

The V gene is TRBV28, the J gene TRBJ1-5, with TRBD1 matching over 10 bases. Unmatched junction bases numbered 6, after V lost 4 bases and J lost 6 bases. Germline assignment: CDR1 MDHEN and CDR2 SYDVKM. The CDR3 has 15 amino acids. The CDR3 sequence: CASSSGQGNVQPQHF. In DNA form, the CDR3 reads TGTGCCAGCAGTTCGGGACAGGGGAATGTTCAGCCCCAGCATTTT.